The sequence of this T cell receptor beta chain was determined in a study of CD8+ T cells in alopecia areata. Points from the study as a whole: Clonality in lesional scalp, especially alopecia totalis/universalis, exceeded that of normal scalp. Scalp sample data also include resident alphabeta T cells from normal skin.

Both CD4+ and CD8+ T cells were separated by sorting PBMCs. With regard to this clone: The antigen is not known.

This CDR3 comprises 15 residues. Germline V lookup: CDR1 SGHNT, CDR2 YYREEE (reference sequence). V lost 4 bases to trimming and J lost 6 bases, with 19 bases between them. Sequencing relied on a cDNA template that was reverse transcribed from extracted RNA. The method was immunoSEQ multiplex PCR; TCRdb's version includes in-frame clones alone and lacks a portion of them. The table lists about 110,000 clones, almost 60% of them singletons. The sequenced material came from CD8+ T cells sorted from blood. This chain joins TRBV5-4 and TRBJ1-2; D may be TRBD1 (6 bases). This TCR was sampled from a human donor in good health. DNA for the CDR3: TGTGCCAGCAGCCACCGGGACACCCGTATCAATGGCTACACCTTC. Translated: CASSHRDTRINGYTF. Filled out from reference TRBV5-4 and TRBJ1-2, the complete variable domain reads ETGVTQSPTHLIKTRGQQVTLRCSSQSGHNTVSWYQQALGQGPQFIFQYYREEENGRGNFPPRFSGLQFPNYSSELNVNALELDDSALYLCASSHRDTRINGYTFGSGTRLTVV.